The source of this TCR beta chain is a study of cytotoxic CD8 clonotypes in ibrutinib-treated CLL. V lost 3 bases and J 5 bases, leaving 5 bases between the germline ends. The CDR3 sequence is 11 residues long. Germline V gene sequence: CDR1 SGDLS, CDR2 YYNGEE. Overall study findings and caveats: Baseline levels of clonality went above those of age-matched healthy donors and moved with circulating CD8+ T-cell counts. Different sampling times were used for sustained-remission and progressing patients.

Only a few counts were recorded for this clone. Its antigen is currently unknown. Depth targeted 1 in 200,000 to 1 in 1 million T cells, averaging about 9.2x coverage per clonotype. TCRdb's table, derived via immunoSEQ multiplex PCR, lists solely in-frame clones and lacks some. The sample lists 250,000 to 350,000 clones; 65% to 85% were seen once. The receptor was isolated from a human donor with chronic lymphocytic leukemia. Source: PBMCs, taken at disease progression, from a patient treated with ibrutinib. The genes are TRBV9 and TRBJ1-1; D unresolved. For the CDR3, the DNA is TGTGCCAGCAGCGCACAAACTGAAGCTTTCTTT. This encodes CASSAQTEAFF.